The 22 T cell receptor beta chains in this list originate from one sample, sequenced in a study of OX40 agonist ivuxolimab in advanced cancers. Sequencing used immunoSEQ multiplex PCR; TCRdb keeps in-frame clones, though not all of them. Among approximately 80,000 clones listed, 80% to 90% were seen once. The material was CD4+ or CD8+ T cells sorted from blood, obtained in a trial of the OX40 agonist ivuxolimab. The receptors were sampled from an adult with an advanced solid tumor such as melanoma, head and neck, liver or kidney cancer.

V gene TRBV9 combines with J gene TRBJ1-2; possibly TRBD1 for D (6 bases). In germline, CDR1 is SGDLS, CDR2 YYNGEE. The CDR3 extends over 14 amino acids. Deletions cut 0 bases from V and 4 bases from J, with 10 bases between. CDR3 nucleotide sequence: TGTGCCAGCAGCGTAGGCCAGGGGACCTATGGCTACACCTTC. Translated: CASSVGQGTYGYTF.

The table lists this clone with a count of one. V and J are TRBV28 and TRBJ1-1, with a tentative D call TRBD1 (5 bases). V was cut by 3 bases and J by 6 bases, with 14 bases left in between. Germline CDR1 is MDHEN and CDR2 is SYDVKM. This CDR3 is 14 amino acids long. For the CDR3, the DNA is TGTGCCAGCAGTTTTGGGGGGGGAAGGCCTGAAGCTTTCTTT. It is translated as CASSFGGGRPEAFF.

This clone was detected only a few times. The chain employs TRBV7-2 and TRBJ2-1; 8 bases are shared with TRBD2. Germline-derived CDR1 and CDR2 are SGHTA and FQGNSA. The CDR3 extends over 13 amino acids. The junction had 3 bases not matched to a gene; V was cut back by 2 bases and J by 9 bases. The CDR3 region has the DNA TGTGCCAGCAGCTTACGGACTAGCCGTGAGCAGTTCTTC. Translation: CASSLRTSREQFF.

V usage is TRBV11-2 and J usage is TRBJ1-1; D is undetermined. Deletions cut 2 bases from V and 2 bases from J, with 3 bases between. Germline V gene data show CDR1 as SGHAT and CDR2 as FQNNGV. This CDR3 has 12 residues. Written as DNA, the CDR3 is TGTGCCAGCAGCTTAATAAACACTGAAGCTTTCTTT. It translates to CASSLINTEAFF.

The chain uses TRBV7-9 and TRBJ1-2, with unresolved D. The CDR3 runs 11 residues. The germline gives CDR1 SEHNR, CDR2 FQNEAQ (reference sequence). V was shortened by 7 bases and J by 1 base, with 4 bases between the two germline ends. CDR3 DNA sequence: TGTGCCAGCACAGATAACTATGGCTACACCTTC. Translating gives CASTDNYGYTF. Complete variable domain (other parts from reference TRBV7-9 and TRBJ1-2): DTGVSQNPRHKITKRGQNVTFRCDPISEHNRLYWYRQTLGQGPEFLTYFQNEAQLEKSRLLSDRFSAERPKGSFSTLEIQRTEQGDSAMYLCASTDNYGYTFGSGTRLTVV.

The V call is TRBV9, the J call TRBJ1-4; 7 bases map to TRBD1. Germline CDR1 is SGDLS and CDR2 is YYNGEE. This CDR3 has 18 residues. Trimming cost V 4 bases and J 1 base; bases outside gene matches: 13. The CDR3 region is CASSPRQGRPGTNEKLFF. For the CDR3, the DNA is TGTGCCAGCAGCCCTAGACAGGGCCGCCCGGGAACTAATGAAAAACTGTTTTTT.

V and J are TRBV28 and TRBJ2-7, with 10 positions matching TRBD2. This CDR3 region has 15 residues. J gave up 3 bases and V 6 bases, and 8 bases lay outside the gene matches. Germline lookup yields CDR1 MDHEN and CDR2 SYDVKM. The CDR3 DNA sequence: TGTGCCAGCAGACCCCCGGCTAGCGGGAGCTACGAGCAGTACTTC. It yields the protein CASRPPASGSYEQYF. The full variable domain, its missing parts supplied by reference TRBV28 and TRBJ2-7, is DVKVTQSSRYLVKRTGEKVFLECVQDMDHENMFWYRQDPGLGLRLIYFSYDVKMKEKGDIPEGYSVSREKKERFSLILESASTNQTSMYLCASRPPASGSYEQYFGPGTRLTVT.

The chain recombines TRBV6-5 with TRBJ2-1; D uncertain. CDR3 size: 15 residues. The germline V gene has CDR1 MNHEY and CDR2 SVGAGI. Trimming left V 6 bases short and J 4 bases short, with 16 bases between. CDR3 amino acids: CASSPPGRIYNEQFF. The CDR3 DNA is TGTGCCAGCAGCCCCCCCGGACGGATTTACAATGAGCAGTTCTTC.

The chain carries TRBV6-1 and TRBJ2-1, with 12 bases that match TRBD2. The J segment lost 8 bases and the V segment lost 7 bases, leaving 6 bases of the junction unmatched. The germline V gene has CDR1 MNHNS and CDR2 SASEGT. The CDR3 contains 14 residues. DNA for the CDR3: TGTGCCAGCAAGAGGCTAGCGGGGGGGCATGAGCAGTTCTTC. It translates to CASKRLAGGHEQFF.

CDR3 coding DNA: TGTGCCAGCAGACTAGGAGCGGCCCAAGAGACCCAGTACTTC. Amino acids: CASRLGAAQETQYF. The rearrangement uses TRBV7-9 and TRBJ2-5, with a weak D call TRBD2 (5 bases). The CDR3 has 14 residues. The ends were cut back, 6 bases at V and 1 base at J, with 12 bases in the middle. Looked up from germline, CDR1 is SEHNR and CDR2 is FQNEAQ (reference sequence).

The gene calls are TRBV28 and TRBJ2-3, with D perhaps TRBD1 or TRBD2 (5 bases each). The V end was cut by 3 bases, the J end by 3 bases, with 13 bases between. The germline gives CDR1 MDHEN, CDR2 SYDVKM. The CDR3 is 15 residues long. The CDR3 DNA sequence: TGTGCCAGCAGTTTTCGGGGACGCGATACAGATACGCAGTATTTT. Translating gives CASSFRGRDTDTQYF.

The V gene is TRBV5-1, the J gene TRBJ1-1; possible D gene TRBD1, 6 bases. V was cut by 1 base and J by 5 bases, with 6 bases left in between. CDR1 SGHRS and CDR2 YFSETQ come from the germline V gene. The CDR3 runs 12 residues. CDR3 protein: CASSLRGTEAFF. CDR3 in DNA: TGCGCCAGCAGCTTGAGGGGGACTGAAGCTTTCTTT.

This clone showed up just a few times. J is TRBJ1-2 and V is TRBV4-1; D perhaps matches TRBD1 (6 bases). Germline assignment: CDR1 MGHRA and CDR2 YSYEKL. V was clipped by 1 base and J by 4 bases, with 13 bases between them. CDR3 length: 15 amino acids. CDR3 bases: TGCGCCAGCAGCCAAGTTACAGGGCTAGGCTATGGCTACACCTTC. It translates to CASSQVTGLGYGYTF.

The V and J genes are TRBV11-2 and TRBJ2-7; D not certain. V was cut by 1 base and J by 4 bases, with 5 bases left in between. The germline CDR1 and CDR2 sequences are SGHAT and FQNNGV. The length of the CDR3 is 12 residues. The CDR3 DNA sequence: TGTGCCAGCAGCTTAGTAGGGTACGAGCAGTACGTC. Its translation is CASSLVGYEQYV.

This sequence joins TRBV6-5 and TRBJ2-1; 7 bases are shared with TRBD2. The CDR3 is 15 amino acids. The ends lost 4 bases at V and 7 bases at J; junction bases unmatched: 10. The germline V gene has CDR1 MNHEY and CDR2 SVGAGI. As DNA, the CDR3 is TGTGCCAGCAGTTGGGGGTGGGAGGGAAGGAATGAGCAGTTCTTC. The encoded protein is CASSWGWEGRNEQFF.

The chain is built from TRBV10-3 and TRBJ2-5; maybe TRBD1 (5 bases). The germline CDR1 and CDR2 sequences are ENHRY and SYGVKD. Trimming left V 3 bases short and J 5 bases short, with 7 bases between. The CDR3 has 12 amino acids. The CDR3 protein is CAISEKGETQYF. The DNA for the CDR3 is TGTGCCATCAGTGAAAAGGGGGAGACCCAGTACTTC.

This clone has a single count. This rearrangement joins TRBV7-2 to TRBJ1-2, with 7 bases fitting TRBD1. The CDR3 covers 16 residues. Germline trimming cut 5 bases from V and 3 bases from J; bases unmatched to any gene: 12. Germline V gene sequence: CDR1 SGHTA, CDR2 FQGNSA. The CDR3 DNA reads as TGTGCCAGCAGCCTTAGAGTTAACAGGGGAGACTATGGCTACACCTTC. This sequence encodes CASSLRVNRGDYGYTF.

This clone was observed a handful of times. CDR3 bases: TGTGCCAGCTCACCAGGGGTTTCCTACGAGCAGTACTTC. Encoded protein: CASSPGVSYEQYF. The chain carries TRBV18 and TRBJ2-7; D is unresolved. This CDR3 is built from 13 residues. V gave up 2 bases and J gave up 1 base, with 6 bases separating them. Germline V gene sequence: CDR1 KGHSH, CDR2 LQKENI. The full variable domain, its missing parts supplied by reference TRBV18 and TRBJ2-7, is NAGVMQNPRHLVRRRGQEARLRCSPMKGHSHVYWYRQLPEEGLKFMVYLQKENIIDESGMPKERFSAEFPKEGPSILRIQQVVRGDSAAYFCASSPGVSYEQYFGPGTRLTVT.

This clone was detected only once. This chain joins TRBV12-5 and TRBJ2-2; TRBD1 aligns across 9 bases. Germline trimming cut 6 bases from V and 2 bases from J; bases unmatched to any gene: 10. The germline V gene encodes CDR1 LGHNT and CDR2 FRNRAP. The CDR3 totals 17 residues. The DNA for the CDR3 is TGTGCTAGTGGCCCCTACAGGGGGCTTGGAAACACCGGGGAGCTGTTTTTT. Protein sequence: CASGPYRGLGNTGELFF.

The chain combines TRBV18 with TRBJ1-6; unclear D gene. The length of the CDR3 is 13 residues. V was trimmed by 6 bases and J by 5 bases, leaving 8 bases between them. Germline V CDR1 and CDR2: KGHSH, LQKENI. As DNA, the CDR3 is TGTGCCAGCTCCCCCAGAAATAATTCACCCCTCCACTTT. Amino acid sequence: CASSPRNNSPLHF.

This chain links TRBV18 with TRBJ2-3, with D possibly matching TRBD2 (6 bases). CDR3 length: 14 amino acids. Trimming cost V 3 bases and J 5 bases, with 12 bases left between them. Per germline, CDR1 KGHSH and CDR2 LQKENI. This CDR3 is CASSPSGRGDTQYF. The CDR3 coding sequence is TGTGCCAGCTCACCGTCCGGGAGAGGAGATACGCAGTATTTT. The variable domain in full, completed from reference TRBV18 and TRBJ2-3, reads NAGVMQNPRHLVRRRGQEARLRCSPMKGHSHVYWYRQLPEEGLKFMVYLQKENIIDESGMPKERFSAEFPKEGPSILRIQQVVRGDSAAYFCASSPSGRGDTQYFGPGTRLTVL.

For this clone: An end of the junction differs from the germline gene, which may be a read error. The genes are TRBV10-3 and TRBJ2-3, with TRBD2 matching 7 bases. The CDR3 sequence is 15 residues long. The V gene's germline CDR1 is ENHRY and CDR2 SYGVKD. CDR3 nucleotide sequence: TGTGCCATCAGTGCGTGGGAGGGGCGAACAGCTACGCAGTATTTT. This codes for CAISAWEGRTATQYF.